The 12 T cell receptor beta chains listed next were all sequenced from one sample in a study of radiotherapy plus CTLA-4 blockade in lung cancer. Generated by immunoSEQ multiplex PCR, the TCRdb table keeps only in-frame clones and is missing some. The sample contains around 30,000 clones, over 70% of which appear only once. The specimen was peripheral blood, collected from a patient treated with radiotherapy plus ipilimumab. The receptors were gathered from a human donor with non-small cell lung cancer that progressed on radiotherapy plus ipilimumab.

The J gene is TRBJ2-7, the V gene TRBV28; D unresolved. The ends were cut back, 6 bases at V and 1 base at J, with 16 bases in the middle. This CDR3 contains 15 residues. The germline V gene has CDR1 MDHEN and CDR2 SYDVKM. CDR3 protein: CASSRWGSSSYEQYF. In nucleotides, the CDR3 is TGTGCCAGCAGCCGGTGGGGTTCGTCGTCCTACGAGCAGTACTTC.

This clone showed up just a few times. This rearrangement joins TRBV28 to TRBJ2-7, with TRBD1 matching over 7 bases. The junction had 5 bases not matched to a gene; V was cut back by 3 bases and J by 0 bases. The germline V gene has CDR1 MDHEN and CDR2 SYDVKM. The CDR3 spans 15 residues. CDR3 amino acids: CASSFLTGSSYEQYF. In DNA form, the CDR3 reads TGTGCCAGCAGTTTCTTGACAGGGTCCTCCTACGAGCAGTACTTC.

The CDR3 nucleotides read TGTGCCAGCTCACCCCTAGCGGGAGGTGACGATGAGCAGTTCTTC. This encodes CASSPLAGGDDEQFF. V is TRBV18 and J is TRBJ2-1; 11 positions match TRBD2. The CDR3 has 15 amino acids. V gave up 3 bases and J gave up 8 bases; unmatched junction bases: 6. Per germline, CDR1 KGHSH and CDR2 LQKENI.

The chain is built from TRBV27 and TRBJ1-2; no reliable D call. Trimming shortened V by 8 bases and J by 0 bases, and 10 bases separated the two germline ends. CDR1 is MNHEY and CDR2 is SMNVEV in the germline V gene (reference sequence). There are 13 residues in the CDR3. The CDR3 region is CASRSGANYGYTF. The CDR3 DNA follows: TGTGCCAGCCGTTCCGGAGCTAACTATGGCTACACCTTC.

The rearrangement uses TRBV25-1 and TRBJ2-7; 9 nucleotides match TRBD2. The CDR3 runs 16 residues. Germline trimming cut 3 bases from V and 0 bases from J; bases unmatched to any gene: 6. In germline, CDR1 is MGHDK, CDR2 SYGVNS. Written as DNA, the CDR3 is TGTGCCAGCAGTGATCCGCTAGCGGGGAGCTCCTACGAGCAGTACTTC. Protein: CASSDPLAGSSYEQYF.

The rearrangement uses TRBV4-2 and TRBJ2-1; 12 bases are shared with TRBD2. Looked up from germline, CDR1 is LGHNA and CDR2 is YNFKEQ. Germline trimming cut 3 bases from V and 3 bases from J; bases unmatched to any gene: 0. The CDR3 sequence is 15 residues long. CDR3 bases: TGTGCCAGCAGCCAGGGACTAGCGGGCTACAATGAGCAGTTCTTC. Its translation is CASSQGLAGYNEQFF.

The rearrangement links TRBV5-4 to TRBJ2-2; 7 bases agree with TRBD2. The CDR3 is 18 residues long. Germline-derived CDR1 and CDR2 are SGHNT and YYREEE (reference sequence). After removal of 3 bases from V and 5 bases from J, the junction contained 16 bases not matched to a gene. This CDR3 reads CASSSPPQGAGVTGELFF. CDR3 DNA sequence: TGTGCCAGCAGCTCCCCTCCCCAGGGTGCGGGAGTGACCGGGGAGCTGTTTTTT.

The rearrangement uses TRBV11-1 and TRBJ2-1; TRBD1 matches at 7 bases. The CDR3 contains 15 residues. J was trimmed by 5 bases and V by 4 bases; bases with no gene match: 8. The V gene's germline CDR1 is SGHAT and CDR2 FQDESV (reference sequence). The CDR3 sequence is CASSSDRVSHNEQFF. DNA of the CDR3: TGTGCCAGCAGCTCCGACAGGGTCTCGCACAATGAGCAGTTCTTC.

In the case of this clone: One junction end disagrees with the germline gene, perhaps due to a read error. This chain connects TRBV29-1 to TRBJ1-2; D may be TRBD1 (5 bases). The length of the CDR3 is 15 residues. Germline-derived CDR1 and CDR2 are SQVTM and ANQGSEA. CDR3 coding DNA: TGCAGCATTGACGCCTTGGGGGGGTTGAACTATGGCTACACCTTC. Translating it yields CSIDALGGLNYGYTF.

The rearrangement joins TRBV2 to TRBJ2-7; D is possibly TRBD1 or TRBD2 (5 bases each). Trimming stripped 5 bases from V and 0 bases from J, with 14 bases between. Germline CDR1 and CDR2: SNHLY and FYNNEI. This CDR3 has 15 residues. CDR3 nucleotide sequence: TGTGCCAGCAGTTCCCGGGACGCCAACTCCTACGAGCAGTACTTC. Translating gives CASSSRDANSYEQYF. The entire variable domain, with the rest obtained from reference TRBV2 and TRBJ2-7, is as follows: EPEVTQTPSHQVTQMGQEVILRCVPISNHLYFYWYRQILGQKVEFLVSFYNNEISEKSEIFDDQFSVERPDGSNFTLKIRSTKLEDSAMYFCASSSRDANSYEQYFGPGTRLTVT.

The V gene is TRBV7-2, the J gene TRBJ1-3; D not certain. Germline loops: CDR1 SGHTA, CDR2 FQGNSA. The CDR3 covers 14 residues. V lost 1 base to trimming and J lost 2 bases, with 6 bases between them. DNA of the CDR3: TGTGCCAGCAGCTTAGACGTTCCTGGAAACACCATATATTTT. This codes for CASSLDVPGNTIYF. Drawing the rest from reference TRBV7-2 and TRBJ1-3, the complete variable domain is GAGVSQSPSNKVTEKGKDVELRCDPISGHTALYWYRQSLGQGLEFLIYFQGNSAPDKSGLPSDRFSAERTGGSVSTLTIQRTQQEDSAVYLCASSLDVPGNTIYFGEGSWLTVV.

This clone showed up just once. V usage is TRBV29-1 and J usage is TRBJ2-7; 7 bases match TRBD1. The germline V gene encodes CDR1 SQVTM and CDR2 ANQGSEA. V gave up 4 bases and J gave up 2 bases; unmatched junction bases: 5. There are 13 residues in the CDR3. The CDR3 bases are TGCAGCGTTGGCCCTACAGGGGCCTACGAGCAGTACTTC. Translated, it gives CSVGPTGAYEQYF.